This paragraph reports one T cell receptor beta chain. Its antigen is unknown. This record belongs to a study of CD8+ T cells in alopecia areata. The sample's treatment: oral pan-JAK inhibitor, 5-10 mg twice daily. Study-wide points: Clonality was higher in lesional than normal scalp, especially in alopecia totalis/universalis. Expanded CD8+ clones among the top 100, as well as scalp clonality, were significantly decreased by tofacitinib.

Trimming stripped 2 bases from V and 4 bases from J, with 17 bases between. This CDR3 contains 15 residues. Germline CDR1 reads GTSNPN; CDR2 reads SVGIG (reference sequence). cDNA reverse transcribed from extracted RNA served as the sequencing template. Only in-frame clones appear in the TCRdb table, and some are missing; sequencing was by immunoSEQ multiplex PCR. The sample lists 250,000 to 300,000 clones, nearly 60% occurring once. Here the sequenced sample was CD4+ T cells sorted from blood, taken at week 24, from a patient treated with tofacitinib. The V call is TRBV30, the J call TRBJ1-2; the D gene is possibly TRBD1 (6 bases). The origin of this receptor is a human donor with alopecia areata. CDR3 loop: CAWSTPGVGGYGYTF. Written as DNA, the CDR3 is TGTGCCTGGAGTACTCCAGGGGTGGGTGGCTATGGCTACACCTTC.